The 2 T cell receptor beta chains listed next were all sequenced from one sample in a study of Graves' ophthalmopathy and Graves' hyperthyroidism. Amplifying from RNA transcripts, the study obtained TCR beta CDR3 regions. A first-round RT-PCR used HTBI primers, followed by a second-round multiplex PCR. TCRdb re-analysed the multiplex PCR reads in MiXCR, keeping a single row per CDR3 protein. Of 500,000 to 600,000 distinct CDR3 sequences in the sample, 39% were seen once. The sample taken for sequencing was peripheral blood or thyroid tissue (not recorded which). These receptor sequences come from an adult man with Graves' hyperthyroidism.

The rearrangement joins TRBV7-6 to TRBJ2-5, with 8 bases matching TRBD2. There are 15 residues in the CDR3. Germline values: CDR1 SGHVS, CDR2 FNYEAQ. Trimming cost V 1 base and J 3 bases; bases outside gene matches: 4. Here the CDR3 reads CASSLGGAGEETQYF. CDR3 nucleotide sequence: TGTGCCAGCAGCTTAGGGGGAGCGGGAGAAGAGACCCAGTACTTC.

The chain uses TRBV4-1 and TRBJ2-6; tentative D call: TRBD1 (6 bases). Trimming shortened V by 0 bases and J by 3 bases, and 9 bases separated the two germline ends. The CDR3 extends over 16 amino acids. In germline, CDR1 is MGHRA, CDR2 YSYEKL. CDR3 DNA: TGCGCCAGCAGCCAAGACGCAGGGGTTGGGGCCAACGTCCTGACTTTC. Amino acids: CASSQDAGVGANVLTF.